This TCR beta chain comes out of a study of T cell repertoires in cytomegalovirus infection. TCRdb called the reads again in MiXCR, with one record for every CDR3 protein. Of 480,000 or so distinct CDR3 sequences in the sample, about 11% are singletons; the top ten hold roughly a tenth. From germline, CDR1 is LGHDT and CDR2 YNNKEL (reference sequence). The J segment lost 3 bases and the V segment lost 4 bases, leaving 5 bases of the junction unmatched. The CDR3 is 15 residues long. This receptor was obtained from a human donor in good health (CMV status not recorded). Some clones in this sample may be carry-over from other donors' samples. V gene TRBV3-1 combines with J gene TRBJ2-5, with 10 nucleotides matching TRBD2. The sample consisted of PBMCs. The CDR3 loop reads CASSLTSGIKETQYF. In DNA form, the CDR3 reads TGTGCCAGCAGCCTCACTAGCGGGATAAAAGAGACCCAGTACTTC.